The 28 T cell receptor beta chains below come from one sample, sequenced in a study of T cell repertoires in cytomegalovirus infection. No antigen has been assigned to these receptors. Each CDR3 protein gets one entry after TCRdb re-called the reads with MiXCR. The sample includes approximately 110,000 distinct CDR3 sequences, 30% to 40% of them seen just once. The sequences come from CD8+ T cells from cultured PBMCs, collected from culture after CMV antigen stimulation. All receptors derive from a human donor in good health (CMV status not recorded). Some clones in this sample may be carry-over from other donors' samples.

V is TRBV19 and J is TRBJ1-2, with 7 bases fitting TRBD1. CDR3 length: 15 residues. Germline CDR1 is LNHDA and CDR2 is SQIVND (reference sequence). With 6 bases clipped from V and 2 bases from J, the junction kept 9 bases outside the gene matches. This CDR3 reads CASRGLSGQNYGYTF. DNA of the CDR3: TGTGCCAGTAGGGGACTTTCGGGACAGAACTATGGCTACACCTTC.

The gene calls are TRBV20-1 and TRBJ2-2, with D possibly matching TRBD2 (6 bases). CDR3 length equals 16 residues. Trimming removed 0 bases from V and 3 bases from J, with 14 bases in between. The germline gives CDR1 DFQATT, CDR2 SNEGSKA (reference sequence). The CDR3 loop is CSARDPSEGYTGELFF. In DNA form, the CDR3 reads TGCAGTGCTAGAGATCCTTCGGAGGGTTACACCGGGGAGCTGTTTTTT.

J is TRBJ2-1 and V is TRBV7-8; no clear D gene. Trimming pared 5 bases from V and 7 bases from J, leaving 9 bases between. From germline, CDR1 is SGHVS and CDR2 FQNEAQ. The CDR3 runs to 12 residues. The CDR3: CASSEGGNEQFF. DNA for the CDR3: TGTGCCAGCAGCGAAGGTGGGAATGAGCAGTTCTTC.

The chain uses TRBV12-3 or TRBV12-4 and TRBJ1-5, with 8 bases fitting TRBD1. The CDR3 runs 21 residues. V gave up 6 bases and J gave up 3 bases; unmatched junction bases: 25. The CDR3 coding sequence is TGTGCCAGCAGCCTCGGCCTGGACAGGGAGAGAACCCCCCCGACCAATCAGCCCCAGCATTTT. This codes for CASSLGLDRERTPPTNQPQHF.

The V gene is TRBV19, the J gene TRBJ1-4, with D possibly TRBD1 on 5 matching bases. Germline loops: CDR1 LNHDA, CDR2 SQIVND (reference sequence). V lost 5 bases, J lost 8 bases, and 18 bases lay in between. The CDR3 has 15 residues. The chain's CDR3 is CASSWDDQGQEKLFF. The CDR3 DNA is TGTGCCAGTAGTTGGGACGATCAGGGTCAGGAAAAACTGTTTTTT.

This clonotype was seen only a few times. The chain couples TRBV19 to TRBJ1-1; D is undetermined. The CDR3 is 11 residues long. Trimming shortened V by 7 bases and J by 6 bases, and 9 bases separated the two germline ends. Germline V gives CDR1 LNHDA, CDR2 SQIVND (reference sequence). The CDR3 region has the DNA TGTGCCAGTACACGTGGTGCTGAAGCTTTCTTT. This gives the protein CASTRGAEAFF.

This chain connects TRBV12-3 or TRBV12-4 to TRBJ1-1; perhaps TRBD1 as D (6 bases). V was clipped by 0 bases and J by 7 bases, with 12 bases between them. The CDR3 is made up of 14 amino acids. CDR3 coding DNA: TGTGCCAGCAGTTTAGCGGGAGGGGGTGGTGAAGCTTTCTTT. This gives the protein CASSLAGGGGEAFF.

This chain joins TRBV11-1 and TRBJ1-6; 8 bases match TRBD1. V was clipped by 5 bases and J by 5 bases; unmatched bases: 2. The germline gives CDR1 SGHAT, CDR2 FQDESV (reference sequence). This CDR3 has 14 amino acids. Here the CDR3 reads CASSRTGNNSPLHF. CDR3 in DNA: TGTGCCAGCAGCCGGACAGGGAATAATTCACCCCTCCACTTT.

The chain recombines TRBV27 with TRBJ2-2; D is uncertain. V lost 5 bases and J lost 9, with 13 bases in between. Germline V gene sequence: CDR1 MNHEY, CDR2 SMNVEV (reference sequence). The CDR3 runs to 13 residues. The CDR3 is CASSPLPARELFF. As DNA, the CDR3 is TGTGCCAGCAGTCCCCTCCCGGCCCGGGAGCTGTTTTTT.

The rearrangement uses TRBV19 and TRBJ2-2; TRBD2 matches at 9 bases. The CDR3 contains 16 residues. V dropped 5 bases and J dropped 6; count of bases not matched to a gene: 10. Germline CDR1 and CDR2: LNHDA and SQIVND (reference sequence). CDR3 DNA: TGTGCCAGTAGTCTGCCGGGACTAGCTTTGGCCGGGGAGCTGTTTTTT. Translated: CASSLPGLALAGELFF. Using reference TRBV19 and TRBJ2-2 for the parts outside the CDR3, the full variable domain is DGGITQSPKYLFRKEGQNVTLSCEQNLNHDAMYWYRQDPGQGLRLIYYSQIVNDFQKGDIAEGYSVSREKKESFPLTVTSAQKNPTAFYLCASSLPGLALAGELFFGEGSRLTVL.

The rearrangement uses TRBV4-1 and TRBJ1-5; D gene uncertain. The germline V gene encodes CDR1 MGHRA and CDR2 YSYEKL. CDR3 size: 14 residues. V was clipped by 0 bases and J by 6 bases, with 9 bases between them. CDR3: CASSQDPEGQPQHF. The CDR3 DNA reads TGCGCCAGCAGCCAAGATCCGGAGGGTCAGCCCCAGCATTTT.

The chain employs TRBV2 and TRBJ2-7, with a possible D match to TRBD2 (6 bases). V lost 0 bases to trimming and J lost 4 bases, with 16 bases between them. The CDR3 is 16 residues long. CDR1 SNHLY and CDR2 FYNNEI come from the germline V gene. This CDR3 is CASSEAGLGLRYEQYF. For the CDR3, the DNA is TGTGCCAGCAGTGAAGCAGGCTTGGGACTTAGGTACGAGCAGTACTTC.

This clonotype was seen repeatedly, ten times or more. This chain uses TRBV7-6 with TRBJ2-7; maybe TRBD2 (6 bases). Trimming took 0 bases from V and 3 from J, leaving 21 bases between them. Germline values: CDR1 SGHVS, CDR2 FNYEAQ. The CDR3 extends over 18 amino acids. CDR3 DNA: TGTGCCAGCAGCTTAGCCCGTCGAGTCGGGCGGGGAGTCTACGAGCAGTACTTC. It encodes CASSLARRVGRGVYEQYF.

In this sample, this clonotype turned up a few times. V usage is TRBV4-1 and J usage is TRBJ2-6; 10 bases line up with TRBD2. From germline, CDR1 is MGHRA and CDR2 YSYEKL. The CDR3 is made up of 17 amino acids. With V trimmed by 4 bases and J by 1 base, 4 bases remained unmatched. For the CDR3, the DNA is TGCGCCAGCAGCCCGGGACTAGCGATTTCTGGGGCCAACGTCCTGACTTTC. Its translation: CASSPGLAISGANVLTF.

The table lists this clonotype with a few counts. The rearrangement links TRBV15 to TRBJ1-1; D is uncertain. Germline loops: CDR1 LNHNV, CDR2 YYDKDF (reference sequence). V was pared by 4 bases and J by 0 bases, with 9 bases between. The CDR3 is made up of 14 amino acids. CDR3 sequence reads: CATSKDPMNTEAFF. CDR3 bases: TGTGCCACCAGCAAGGACCCCATGAACACTGAAGCTTTCTTT.

This clonotype has a handful of counts. CDR3 nucleotides: TGTGCCAGCAGCGGACGGGACAGCTTGCCCTACGAGCAGTACTTC. Encoded protein: CASSGRDSLPYEQYF. The chain has TRBV9 and TRBJ2-7, with 7 bases lining up with TRBD1. Germline V gene sequence: CDR1 SGDLS, CDR2 YYNGEE. V lost 3 bases, J lost 2 bases, and 8 bases stayed unmatched. This CDR3 contains 15 residues.

This clonotype was detected only a few times. V usage is TRBV7-9 and J usage is TRBJ2-3, with TRBD1 identical over 9 bases. This CDR3 contains 15 residues. Germline values: CDR1 SEHNR, CDR2 FQNEAQ (reference sequence). Losses at the gene ends were 10 bases for V and 4 bases for J; bases not matched to a gene: 12. The CDR3 coding sequence is TGTGCCATCGCAGGTCGGGACAGGGAGGCAGATACGCAGTATTTT. This sequence encodes CAIAGRDREADTQYF. Variable domain in full (rest from reference TRBV7-9 and TRBJ2-3): DTGVSQNPRHKITKRGQNVTFRCDPISEHNRLYWYRQTLGQGPEFLTYFQNEAQLEKSRLLSDRFSAERPKGSFSTLEIQRTEQGDSAMYLCAIAGRDREADTQYFGPGTRLTVL.

This clonotype was counted a few times. The rearrangement links TRBV14 to TRBJ1-1; D unclear. The CDR3 extends over 17 amino acids. V lost 4 bases and J lost 0, with 18 bases in between. Looked up from germline, CDR1 is SGHDN and CDR2 is FVKESK. CDR3 DNA: TGTGCCAGCAGCCGGTGGTCCGACGGTCGCATGAACACTGAAGCTTTCTTT. Translation: CASSRWSDGRMNTEAFF.

This chain joins TRBV4-1 and TRBJ2-7; TRBD2 matches 7 bases. The germline V gene encodes CDR1 MGHRA and CDR2 YSYEKL. The J segment lost 6 bases and the V segment lost 3 bases, leaving 8 bases of the junction unmatched. The CDR3 spans 14 residues. The CDR3 spells CASSQAAGGSEQYF. The CDR3 DNA sequence: TGCGCCAGCAGCCAGGCTGCCGGGGGGAGCGAGCAGTACTTC.

This chain uses TRBV7-4 with TRBJ2-5; TRBD1 matches at 10 bases. The CDR3 has 18 residues. In germline, CDR1 is SGHVT, CDR2 SQSDAQ. V lost 0 bases, J lost 4 bases, and 11 bases stayed unmatched. This CDR3 reads CASSLASETGGAGETQYF. DNA for the CDR3: TGTGCCAGCAGCTTAGCGAGTGAGACAGGGGGCGCGGGAGAGACCCAGTACTTC.

The V call is TRBV5-4, the J call TRBJ1-1; TRBD1 matches at 9 bases. The V gene end was trimmed by 4 bases and the J gene end by 4 bases; junction bases not matched to a gene: 17. The CDR3 length is 18 residues. Germline-derived CDR1 and CDR2 are SGHNT and YYREEE (reference sequence). Here the CDR3 reads CASSLSRDRVKAGTEAFF. DNA for the CDR3: TGTGCCAGCAGCCTGTCGCGGGACAGGGTAAAGGCGGGCACTGAAGCTTTCTTT.

The chain uses TRBV7-2 and TRBJ2-3, with TRBD2 matching 10 bases. In germline, CDR1 is SGHTA, CDR2 FQGNSA. This CDR3 region has 15 residues. Trimming took 3 bases from V and 5 from J; bases not matched to a gene: 5. CDR3 sequence reads: CASSFSGGAVDTQYF. CDR3 in DNA: TGTGCCAGCAGCTTCAGCGGGGGGGCCGTAGATACGCAGTATTTT.

The V gene is TRBV5-1, the J gene TRBJ2-3; D gene unclear. Trimming pared 0 bases from V and 1 base from J, leaving 9 bases between. The CDR3 runs to 15 residues. The germline V gene has CDR1 SGHRS and CDR2 YFSETQ. The CDR3 nucleotides are TGCGCCAGCAGCTTGGGGGCCGCCCGCACAGATACGCAGTATTTT. Translation: CASSLGAARTDTQYF.

This chain connects TRBV14 to TRBJ1-6, with D hard to call. V lost 2 bases, J lost 9 bases, and 20 bases lay in between. The CDR3 runs to 17 residues. Germline CDR1 reads SGHDN; CDR2 reads FVKESK. The CDR3 is CASSQLPPVVKGSPLHF. CDR3 sequence (DNA): TGTGCCAGCAGCCAACTTCCACCGGTGGTTAAAGGTTCACCCCTCCACTTT. The full variable domain, completed using reference TRBV14 and TRBJ1-6, is EAGVTQFPSHSVIEKGQTVTLRCDPISGHDNLYWYRRVMGKEIKFLLHFVKESKQDESGMPNNRFLAERTGGTYSTLKVQPAELEDSGVYFCASSQLPPVVKGSPLHFGNGTRLTVT.

The chain is built from TRBV4-1 and TRBJ1-1; D is unresolved. Germline values: CDR1 MGHRA, CDR2 YSYEKL. With 4 bases removed from V and 1 base from J, the gap between germline ends came to 10 bases. The CDR3 length is 14 residues. The CDR3 loop is CASSRSEGNTEAFF. The CDR3 nucleotides are TGCGCCAGCAGCCGCAGTGAGGGGAACACTGAAGCTTTCTTT.

Concerning this clonotype itself: Just one base apart from a much larger clone, this may be a read error. The gene calls are TRBV7-6 and TRBJ2-1, with a weak D call TRBD2 (6 bases). Per germline, CDR1 SGHVS and CDR2 FNYEAQ. The CDR3 totals 16 residues. Between the trimmed V and J ends, which lost 0 bases and 5 bases, there was a span of 14 bases. CDR3 residues: CASSLAPSESHNEQFF. For the CDR3, the DNA is TGTGCCAGCAGCTTAGCCCCTAGCGAGTCCCACAATGAGCAGTTCTTC. The full variable domain, in which reference TRBV7-6 and TRBJ2-1 provide the parts outside the CDR3, is GAGVSQSPRYKVTKRGQDVALRCDPISGHVSLYWYRQALGQGPEFLTYFNYEAQQDKSGLPNDRFSAERPEGSISTLTIQRTEQRDSAMYRCASSLAPSESHNEQFFGPGTRLTVL.

This clonotype has a count of ten or more. The chain has TRBV6-1 and TRBJ2-7; D uncertain. The CDR3 loop spans 14 amino acids. Germline V lookup: CDR1 MNHNS, CDR2 SASEGT. V was pared by 2 bases and J by 0 bases, with 8 bases between. CDR3 DNA sequence: TGTGCCAGCAGTGAACAGATAAGCTCCTACGAGCAGTACTTC. It yields the protein CASSEQISSYEQYF.

The chain employs TRBV15 and TRBJ2-2; D remains ambiguous. Trimming pared 0 bases from V and 1 base from J, leaving 12 bases between. This CDR3 is built from 17 residues. Germline V gene data show CDR1 as LNHNV and CDR2 as YYDKDF (reference sequence). The CDR3 coding sequence is TGTGCCACCAGCAGAGATCCCCCCCCGATGAACACCGGGGAGCTGTTTTTT. It specifies CATSRDPPPMNTGELFF. The variable domain in full, completed from reference TRBV15 and TRBJ2-2, reads DAMVIQNPRYQVTQFGKPVTLSCSQTLNHNVMYWYQQKSSQAPKLLFHYYDKDFNNEADTPDNFQSRRPNTSFCFLDIRSPGLGDTAMYLCATSRDPPPMNTGELFFGEGSRLTVL.